These T cell receptor beta chains were read from a single sample in a study of beta chain features in type 1 diabetes. TCRdb's table, derived via immunoSEQ multiplex PCR, lists solely in-frame clones and lacks some. The repertoire holds some 350,000 clones, with 8.5% to 10% as singletons. The sequencing sample was made of central memory CD4+ T cells from blood. All receptors derive from a man under 40 with type 1 diabetes. Each CDR3 is given with its conserved first and last residue. The D gene is left open where the match is weak. Rows give clone size only sometimes, using once, few, many, or a class for an expanded clone.

V gene: TRBV28
J gene: TRBJ1-5
CDR3 length: 12
D gene: -
clone size: -
CDR3 protein: CSTNVGNQPQHF
CDR3 DNA: TGTTCGACCAACGTGGGGAATCAGCCCCAGCATTTT

V gene: TRBV7-2
J gene: TRBJ2-5
CDR3 length: 15
D gene: -
clone size: -
CDR3 protein: CASSLAGQGRETQYF
CDR3 DNA: TGTGCCAGCAGCTTAGCGGGCCAGGGACGAGAGACCCAGTACTTC

V gene: TRBV9
J gene: TRBJ2-5
CDR3 length: 15
D gene: -
clone size: -
CDR3 protein: CASSVEGLYQETQYF
CDR3 DNA: TGTGCCAGCAGCGTAGAGGGGCTGTACCAAGAGACCCAGTACTTC

V gene: TRBV9
J gene: TRBJ2-1
CDR3 length: 14
D gene: -
clone size: many
CDR3 protein: CASSVSGSYNEQFF
CDR3 DNA: TGTGCCAGCAGCGTATCCGGCTCCTACAATGAGCAGTTCTTC

V gene: TRBV6-6
J gene: TRBJ2-7
CDR3 length: 15
D gene: -
clone size: -
CDR3 protein: CASSLGPEAAYEQYF
CDR3 DNA: TGTGCCAGCAGCCTGGGGCCCGAGGCGGCCTACGAGCAGTACTTC

V gene: TRBV6-6
J gene: TRBJ1-5
CDR3 length: 16
D gene: -
clone size: -
CDR3 protein: CASSPGGETSNQPQHF
CDR3 DNA: TGTGCCAGCAGTCCCGGGGGGGAAACAAGCAATCAGCCCCAGCATTTT

V gene: TRBV7-2
J gene: TRBJ2-1
CDR3 length: 16
D gene: -
clone size: few
CDR3 protein: CASSRTLANSYNEQFF
CDR3 DNA: TGTGCCAGCAGCCGAACCCTAGCGAATTCCTACAATGAGCAGTTCTTC

V gene: TRBV20-1
J gene: TRBJ2-7
CDR3 length: 11
D gene: -
clone size: -
CDR3 protein: CSAQRAYEQYF
CDR3 DNA: TGCAGTGCCCAGAGAGCCTACGAGCAGTACTTC

V gene: TRBV7-2
J gene: TRBJ2-2
CDR3 length: 15
D gene: -
clone size: -
CDR3 protein: CASSKVGTNTGELFF
CDR3 DNA: TGTGCCAGCAGCAAAGTGGGTACGAACACCGGGGAGCTGTTTTTT

V gene: TRBV7-8
J gene: TRBJ2-7
CDR3 length: 16
D gene: -
clone size: few
CDR3 protein: CASSAGGLAGTYEQYF
CDR3 DNA: TGTGCCAGCAGCGCAGGGGGGCTAGCGGGTACCTACGAGCAGTACTTC

V gene: TRBV5-4
J gene: TRBJ2-5
CDR3 length: 11
D gene: -
clone size: -
CDR3 protein: CALGSQETQYF
CDR3 DNA: TGTGCCCTCGGGAGTCAAGAGACCCAGTACTTC

V gene: TRBV29-1
J gene: TRBJ1-4
CDR3 length: 13
D gene: TRBD1
clone size: few
CDR3 protein: CSVVVAGGEKLFF
CDR3 DNA: TGCAGCGTTGTGGTGGCAGGGGGCGAAAAACTGTTTTTT

V gene: TRBV6-6
J gene: TRBJ1-1
CDR3 length: 14
D gene: TRBD1
clone size: few
CDR3 protein: CASSSGQGNTEAFF
CDR3 DNA: TGTGCCAGCAGTTCGGGACAGGGGAACACTGAAGCTTTCTTT

V gene: TRBV5-1
J gene: TRBJ1-3
CDR3 length: 14
D gene: -
clone size: -
CDR3 protein: CASSSGGSGNTIYF
CDR3 DNA: TGCGCCAGCAGCTCGGGGGGCTCTGGAAACACCATATATTTT

V gene: TRBV2
J gene: TRBJ1-2
CDR3 length: 14
D gene: -
clone size: few
CDR3 protein: CASSVGVPNYGYTF
CDR3 DNA: TGTGCCAGCAGTGTAGGGGTACCAAACTATGGCTACACCTTC

V gene: TRBV10-3
J gene: TRBJ1-5
CDR3 length: 15
D gene: TRBD1
clone size: -
CDR3 protein: CAISPGQGAVEPQHF
CDR3 DNA: TGTGCCATCAGTCCGGGACAGGGGGCTGTAGAGCCCCAGCATTTT